The present T cell receptor beta chain was sequenced within a study of cytomegalovirus exposure and HLA in healthy donors. Study-level findings and limits: Accurate predictions that matched the HLA-A and HLA-B alleles of most subjects were reportedly made from TCR beta sequences.

There are 14 residues in the CDR3. Germline lookup yields CDR1 SNHLY and CDR2 FYNNEI. V gave up 5 bases and J gave up 3 bases; unmatched junction bases: 4. Primers for the PCR totalled 60 Vbeta and 13 Jbeta. TCRdb's copy holds only in-frame clones and misses some; the assay was immunoSEQ multiplex PCR. The sample lists about 140,000 clones, more than 60% occurring once. Remarks on this clone: Its antigen is currently unknown.

The sample taken for sequencing was PBMCs. The origin of this receptor is a female donor in good health and CMV-seronegative. The chain employs TRBV2 and TRBJ1-1; 9 bases line up with TRBD1. CDR3 loop: CASSHRQGDTEAFF. CDR3 in DNA: TGTGCCAGCAGTCATCGACAGGGGGACACTGAAGCTTTCTTT. The entire variable domain, with the rest obtained from reference TRBV2 and TRBJ1-1, is as follows: EPEVTQTPSHQVTQMGQEVILRCVPISNHLYFYWYRQILGQKVEFLVSFYNNEISEKSEIFDDQFSVERPDGSNFTLKIRSTKLEDSAMYFCASSHRQGDTEAFFGQGTRLTVV.